Below, 11 T cell receptor beta chains from the same sample are listed, as sequenced in a study of T cell clonality in common variable immunodeficiency. Method: immunoSEQ multiplex PCR; TCRdb's copy keeps in-frame clones and lacks some. There are about 39,000 clones in the sample, none observed a single time. The sequenced material came from peripheral blood mononuclear cells. These receptors were collected from a person aged 18 to 70 in good health.

This clone has a count of ten or more. The read falls 3 residues short of the CDR3 end, and the missing part is taken from the germline J gene. This chain joins TRBV28 and TRBJ2-7; D is unclear. The germline gives CDR1 MDHEN, CDR2 SYDVKM. Trimming stripped 8 bases from V and 2 bases from J, with 13 bases between. The CDR3 extends over 13 amino acids. CDR3 DNA, as far as it was read: TGTGCCAGCGTTGCAGGCACAACCTACGAG. Encoded protein: CASVAGTTYE. The whole CDR3 reads CASVAGTTYEQYF.

This clone showed up many times. The CDR3 goes on 3 residues after the read ends, and that part is filled in from the germline J gene. This chain connects TRBV5-1 to TRBJ2-2; no reliable D call. This CDR3 comprises 15 residues. Germline V gene sequence: CDR1 SGHRS, CDR2 YFSETQ. The CDR3 bases that were read are TGCGCCAGCAGCTTGTCCTCCCCCTATAATTCACCG. Translation gives CASSLSSPYNSP. From start to end, the CDR3 is CASSLSSPYNSPLFF.

This clone has a count of ten or more. The read terminates 3 residues before the CDR3 end, so the remaining end is supplied by the germline J gene. The rearrangement joins TRBV5-4 to TRBJ2-3; 8 bases line up with TRBD1. J was trimmed by 2 bases and V by 3 bases; bases with no gene match: 2. This CDR3 is 14 amino acids long. Germline-derived CDR1 and CDR2 are SGHNT and YYREEE (reference sequence). The CDR3 spells CASSSQGATDTQYF. CDR3 bases read: TGTGCCAGCAGCTCCCAGGGGGCCACAGATACG.

This clone was observed many times. The observed sequence ends 3 residues before the CDR3 terminus, with the missing tail filled in from the germline J gene. The chain recombines TRBV19 with TRBJ2-5, with 7 bases lining up with TRBD1. Trimming removed 8 bases from V and 4 bases from J; junction bases left unmatched: 13. From germline, CDR1 is LNHDA and CDR2 SQIVND (reference sequence). The CDR3 is 15 residues long. The CDR3 spells CASSPFTGTVETQYF. Incomplete CDR3 DNA: TGTGCCAGTTCCCCTTTTACCGGGACAGTAGAGACC.

This clone has at least ten counts. The CDR3 is cut off 3 residues early in the read; its end comes from the germline J gene. The rearrangement uses TRBV10-3 and TRBJ1-3; weak D call: TRBD1 (5 bases). The CDR3 covers 14 residues. From germline, CDR1 is ENHRY and CDR2 SYGVKD. V was trimmed by 6 bases and J by 8 bases, leaving 17 bases between them. The CDR3 DNA, read in part, is TGTGCCATCAGCCCACAGACAGCCACGGACACC. It specifies CAISPQTATDT. The whole CDR3 protein reads CAISPQTATDTIYF.

This clone was seen many times. With the read ending 3 residues before the CDR3 end, the germline J gene is used to fill in that end. The V and J genes are TRBV18 and TRBJ2-6, with a weak D call TRBD1 (6 bases). Germline V gives CDR1 KGHSH, CDR2 LQKENI. The CDR3 sequence is 18 residues long. V dropped 1 base and J dropped 0 bases, with 13 bases sitting between them. The sequenced CDR3 bases are TGTGCCAGCTCACCACGGGTCGGACAGCTCTCTGGGGCCAACGTC. Translation gives CASSPRVGQLSGANV. The full CDR3 is CASSPRVGQLSGANVLTF.

This clone was seen ten or more times. The read comes to an end 3 residues before the CDR3 does, leaving the germline J gene to fill in the end. The chain couples TRBV10-3 to TRBJ1-3; D is undetermined. Trimming left V 0 bases short and J 8 bases short, with 20 bases between. CDR1 is ENHRY and CDR2 is SYGVKD in the germline V gene. This CDR3 has 17 amino acids. The CDR3 loop reads CAISESVGLPAGDTIYF. The sequenced CDR3 bases are TGTGCCATCAGTGAGTCGGTTGGGTTACCGGCGGGAGACACC.

Only a few counts were recorded for this clone. The DNA ends 3 residues before the CDR3 does, and the rest of the CDR3 is filled in from the germline J gene. The chain carries TRBV19 and TRBJ1-2, with TRBD1 identical over 9 bases. The CDR3 is 14 amino acids. From germline, CDR1 is LNHDA and CDR2 SQIVND (reference sequence). CDR3 sequence: CASSIQGTGSDYTF. CDR3 DNA (partial): TGTGCCAGTAGTATCCAGGGGACAGGGAGCGAC.

The table lists this clone with a few counts. The CDR3 end is not reached by the read, which stops 3 residues before it; the germline J gene fills it in. This sequence joins TRBV30 and TRBJ1-2, with 9 bases matching TRBD1. The germline V gene has CDR1 GTSNPN and CDR2 SVGIG (reference sequence). This CDR3 is 15 amino acids long. CDR3 DNA (partial): TGTGCCTGGAGTTCTCCGGGACAGGGAGTAAACGAC. Its protein product is CAWSSPGQGVND. The complete CDR3 sequence is CAWSSPGQGVNDYTF.

This clone turned up a few times. The read terminates 3 residues before the CDR3 end, so the remaining end is supplied by the germline J gene. V is TRBV7-6 and J is TRBJ2-5, with D possibly matching TRBD1 (6 bases). Trimming pared 5 bases from V and 4 bases from J, leaving 17 bases between. The CDR3 contains 15 residues. Per the germline V gene, CDR1 is SGHVS and CDR2 is FNYEAQ. Partial CDR3 DNA: TGTGCCAGCAGCGAACAGGGATTTCGTGCAGAGACC. It encodes CASSEQGFRAET. The whole CDR3 protein is CASSEQGFRAETQYF.

This clone was counted a few times. The CDR3 end lies 3 residues beyond the end of the read and is filled in from the germline J gene. V and J are TRBV2 and TRBJ2-1; 8 nucleotides match TRBD2. The CDR3 has 14 amino acids. The V and J ends lost 6 bases and 5 bases, in that order; junction bases with no gene match: 6. Germline values: CDR1 SNHLY, CDR2 FYNNEI. The sequenced part of the CDR3 DNA is TGTGCCAGCAGGCGTAGCGGGAACGACAATGAG. Translating gives CASRRSGNDNE. From start to end, the CDR3 is CASRRSGNDNEQFF.